This entry lists 28 T cell receptor beta chains sequenced from one sample in a study of T-cell reconstitution after alpha-beta-depleted transplantation in children. The TCRbeta library incorporated unique molecular identifiers. TCRdb ran MiXCR on the PCR reads and lists one entry per CDR3 protein. The sample contains roughly 300,000 distinct CDR3 sequences, around 10% of which appear only once. The source was peripheral blood, collected 180 days after TCRalphabeta/CD19-depleted stem cell transplant. The source is a male patient between 2 and 10 years old who had a stem cell transplant for chronic granulomatous disease, so the T cells may come from the graft donor.

This clonotype was seen many times. The genes are TRBV7-8 and TRBJ2-1; 8 bases align to TRBD2. The CDR3 runs 18 residues. Germline CDR1 reads SGHVS; CDR2 reads FQNEAQ. V was clipped by 1 base and J by 8 bases; unmatched bases: 16. CDR3 region: CASSLGSPAGASRDEQFF. The CDR3, as DNA: TGTGCCAGCAGCTTAGGGAGCCCAGCGGGGGCCTCTAGGGATGAGCAGTTCTTC.

This clonotype appeared many times. This chain uses TRBV7-6 with TRBJ1-6; TRBD1 might be the D (5 bases). Germline lookup yields CDR1 SGHVS and CDR2 FNYEAQ. V dropped 3 bases and J dropped 0 bases, with 15 bases sitting between them. This CDR3 is built from 18 residues. The CDR3 coding sequence is TGTGCCAGCAGCTTCTCAGGGTCGTCGAGCTCCTATAATTCACCCCTCCACTTT. Translation: CASSFSGSSSSYNSPLHF.

This clonotype came up many times. The V and J genes are TRBV25-1 and TRBJ1-6; no clear D. The germline V gene has CDR1 MGHDK and CDR2 SYGVNS. Trimming pared 2 bases from V and 0 bases from J, leaving 11 bases between. The CDR3 length is 17 residues. DNA of the CDR3: TGTGCCAGCAGTGAAGTAGGATGGAGCTCCTATAATTCACCCCTCCACTTT. It encodes CASSEVGWSSYNSPLHF.

There are many counts of this clonotype. The V call is TRBV7-9, the J call TRBJ2-1; D not resolved. Germline CDR1 reads SEHNR; CDR2 reads FQNEAQ (reference sequence). Trimming pared 2 bases from V and 8 bases from J, leaving 4 bases between. The CDR3 is made up of 11 amino acids. CDR3 bases: TGTGCCAGCAGCTTACCGGATGAGCAGTTCTTC. Its translation is CASSLPDEQFF.

The sample holds a few counts of this clonotype. This rearrangement joins TRBV19 to TRBJ2-7; the match to TRBD1 covers 9 bases. The CDR3 is 15 residues long. The V and J ends lost 5 bases and 6 bases, in that order; junction bases with no gene match: 11. Germline V gene sequence: CDR1 LNHDA, CDR2 SQIVND (reference sequence). The CDR3 loop is CASSASGTGFVEQYF. The CDR3 nucleotides are TGTGCCAGTAGTGCCTCCGGGACAGGGTTTGTCGAGCAGTACTTC.

The sample holds many counts of this clonotype. The chain carries TRBV28 and TRBJ1-5; a weak D match, TRBD1 (5 bases). This CDR3 has 14 amino acids. Trimming cost V 3 bases and J 6 bases, with 12 bases left between them. Per the germline V gene, CDR1 is MDHEN and CDR2 is SYDVKM. CDR3 sequence: CASSLAGRIQPQHF. The CDR3 DNA reads TGTGCCAGCAGTTTGGCAGGGAGGATTCAGCCCCAGCATTTT.

About this clonotype itself: One end of the junction varies from germline; a read error may be responsible. The rearrangement uses TRBV7-6 and TRBJ2-1; maybe TRBD2 (5 bases). Looked up from germline, CDR1 is SGHVS and CDR2 is FNYEAQ. The CDR3 consists of 16 residues. CDR3 sequence: CASSPLPGSSFNELFF. CDR3 bases: TGTGCCAGCAGTCCTCTGCCGGGGAGCTCCTTCAATGAGCTGTTCTTC.

The chain is built from TRBV12-3 or TRBV12-4 and TRBJ1-5; maybe TRBD1 (5 bases). The CDR3 contains 16 residues. Trimming took 1 base from V and 4 from J, leaving 14 bases between them. CDR3 sequence (DNA): TGTGCCAGCAGTTTAGGATGGGGGGGAGGAAATCAGCCCCAGCATTTT. Amino acid sequence: CASSLGWGGGNQPQHF.

This clonotype showed up many times. The genes are TRBV7-3 and TRBJ2-3; 12 bases match TRBD2. The germline V gene encodes CDR1 SGHTA and CDR2 FQGTGA. The CDR3 sequence is 20 residues long. V dropped 0 bases and J dropped 4; count of bases not matched to a gene: 14. The CDR3 loop reads CASSLTPALAGGPESDTQYF. DNA for the CDR3: TGTGCCAGCAGCTTAACGCCTGCCCTAGCGGGGGGGCCGGAGTCAGATACGCAGTATTTT. The full variable domain, in which reference TRBV7-3 and TRBJ2-3 provide the parts outside the CDR3, is GAGVSQTPSNKVTEKGKYVELRCDPISGHTALYWYRQSLGQGPEFLIYFQGTGAADDSGLPNDRFFAVRPEGSVSTLKIQRTERGDSAVYLCASSLTPALAGGPESDTQYFGPGTRLTVL.

This chain connects TRBV19 to TRBJ2-3; 14 nucleotides line up with TRBD2. V was clipped by 10 bases and J by 2 bases; unmatched bases: 11. CDR1 and CDR2 (germline): LNHDA, SQIVND (reference sequence). The CDR3 runs 17 residues. In DNA form, the CDR3 reads TGTGCCATGGGCCCCGGGACTAGCGGGAGATACACAGATACGCAGTATTTT. Translated: CAMGPGTSGRYTDTQYF.

The sample holds many counts of this clonotype. This rearrangement joins TRBV12-3 or TRBV12-4 to TRBJ1-5; no definite D call. The CDR3 extends over 15 amino acids. Trimming shortened V by 3 bases and J by 0 bases, and 9 bases separated the two germline ends. CDR3 coding DNA: TGTGCCAGCAGTTTCTCGGGAGATAGCAATCAGCCCCAGCATTTT. Protein: CASSFSGDSNQPQHF.

This clonotype showed up many times. The rearrangement links TRBV12-3 or TRBV12-4 to TRBJ2-1, with 7 bases lining up with TRBD1. The V gene end was trimmed by 6 bases and the J gene end by 3 bases; junction bases not matched to a gene: 8. The CDR3 runs 15 residues. As DNA, the CDR3 is TGTGCCAGCAGAAGACAGGGAAATGTCTACAATGAGCAGTTCTTC. It is translated as CASRRQGNVYNEQFF.

This clonotype was picked up many times. The rearrangement links TRBV20-1 to TRBJ1-5; possible D gene TRBD1, 5 bases. Trimming took off 2 bases at V and 3 bases at J, with 14 bases between the two ends. The CDR3 sequence is 15 residues long. Germline V CDR1 and CDR2: DFQATT, SNEGSKA (reference sequence). For the CDR3, the DNA is TGCAGTGCTAGAAGTGGCTTGGGGCTCAATCAGCCCCAGCATTTT. Protein: CSARSGLGLNQPQHF.

This clonotype was observed at least ten times. DNA for the CDR3: TGTGCCAGCAGTTACTCGTCAGGATGGGGGGGCACTGAAGCTTTCTTT. This sequence encodes CASSYSSGWGGTEAFF. The J gene is TRBJ1-1, the V gene TRBV6-5; possible D gene TRBD1, 5 bases. The V end was cut by 0 bases, the J end by 4 bases, with 15 bases between. This CDR3 comprises 16 residues. The V gene's germline CDR1 is MNHEY and CDR2 SVGAGI.

Many counts were recorded for this clonotype. The genes are TRBV12-3 or TRBV12-4 and TRBJ1-1; no definite D call. Trimming removed 5 bases from V and 3 bases from J, with 10 bases in between. This CDR3 is built from 13 residues. The CDR3 nucleotides read TGTGCCAGCAGTCCCAATAGGGACACTGAAGCTTTCTTT. Translated, it gives CASSPNRDTEAFF.

About this clonotype: This may stem from a read error, because a much larger clone lies one nucleotide away. This chain uses TRBV7-8 with TRBJ2-1; D is unresolved. The V gene's germline CDR1 is SGHVS and CDR2 FQNEAQ. This CDR3 contains 13 residues. As DNA, the CDR3 is TGTGCCAGCAACTTAAACAGATACAATGAGCAGTTCTTC. This translates into CASNLNRYNEQFF.

This clonotype came up many times. J is TRBJ2-7 and V is TRBV5-1; D is possibly TRBD1 (7 bases). Germline CDR1 is SGHRS and CDR2 is YFSETQ. The CDR3 covers 14 residues. The V end was cut by 0 bases, the J end by 6 bases, with 13 bases between. In DNA form, the CDR3 reads TGCGCCAGCAGCTTGGGGAGGGGGCTACCCGAGCAGTACTTC. Translated, it gives CASSLGRGLPEQYF.

V is TRBV14 and J is TRBJ2-6; D not resolved. V lost 1 base and J lost 15, with 13 bases in between. Germline assignment: CDR1 SGHDN and CDR2 FVKESK. This CDR3 is built from 13 residues. The CDR3 DNA reads TGTGCCAGCAGCCAAGGGCCCCCTTCCAACCTGACTTTC. Translation: CASSQGPPSNLTF.

This clonotype was found a few times. The chain carries TRBV6-4 and TRBJ2-3; D not certain. Trimming stripped 2 bases from V and 8 bases from J, with 5 bases between. The CDR3 has 11 amino acids. Germline CDR1 MRHNA, CDR2 SNTAGT. The CDR3 spells CASSDESTQYF. In DNA form, the CDR3 reads TGTGCCAGCAGTGACGAGTCTACGCAGTATTTT.

This clonotype was observed many times. The J gene is TRBJ2-3, the V gene TRBV12-3 or TRBV12-4, with 13 bases aligning to TRBD2. V lost 6 bases to trimming and J lost 7 bases; unmatched junction nucleotides: 10. The CDR3 has 16 amino acids. CDR3 DNA sequence: TGTGCCAGCAGCCGGACTAGCGGGGGTCCCCCTCATACGCAGTATTTT. It encodes CASSRTSGGPPHTQYF.

The sample holds many counts of this clonotype. This chain links TRBV27 with TRBJ2-7, with D tentatively TRBD1 or TRBD2 (5 bases each). Germline V gene sequence: CDR1 MNHEY, CDR2 SMNVEV (reference sequence). CDR3 length: 14 residues. Between the trimmed V and J ends, which lost 4 bases and 3 bases, there was a span of 13 bases. DNA for the CDR3: TGTGCCAGCAGTTCCGGGGCATCCCACTACGAGCAGTACTTC. It yields the protein CASSSGASHYEQYF.

This clonotype was picked up many times. V is TRBV29-1 and J is TRBJ1-1; maybe TRBD1 (5 bases). The CDR3 extends over 14 amino acids. CDR1 SQVTM and CDR2 ANQGSEA come from the germline V gene. Trimming took off 4 bases at V and 2 bases at J, with 14 bases between the two ends. The CDR3 DNA is TGCAGCGTTGGGGCAGGGACGGAAAACACTGAAGCTTTCTTT. Translation gives CSVGAGTENTEAFF.

In the case of this clonotype: A much bigger clone sits one base away, suggesting this may be a read error. V usage is TRBV19 and J usage is TRBJ2-7; perhaps TRBD2 as D (6 bases). V lost 4 bases and J 0 bases, leaving 13 bases between the germline ends. The germline CDR1 and CDR2 sequences are LNHDA and SQIVND (reference sequence). CDR3 length equals 15 residues. This CDR3 is CASSTTISGSYEQYF. The CDR3, as DNA: TGTGCCAGTAGTACCACGATTAGCGGCTCCTACGAGCAGTACTTC.

The V gene is TRBV19, the J gene TRBJ1-5; D uncertain. Trimming shortened V by 3 bases and J by 2 bases, and 11 bases separated the two germline ends. Germline values: CDR1 LNHDA, CDR2 SQIVND (reference sequence). The CDR3 has 15 amino acids. The CDR3 nucleotides read TGTGCCAGTAGTATTTGGCAGTGGGGCAATCAGCCCCAGCATTTT. As protein: CASSIWQWGNQPQHF.

The table lists this clonotype with a few counts. The V call is TRBV18, the J call TRBJ2-3; TRBD2 aligns across 8 bases. The length of the CDR3 is 15 residues. V dropped 3 bases and J dropped 1; count of bases not matched to a gene: 3. CDR1 and CDR2 from the germline V gene are KGHSH and LQKENI. The CDR3 coding sequence is TGTGCCAGCTCACCCGGGAGGGCTCGCACAGATACGCAGTATTTT. Translation gives CASSPGRARTDTQYF.

This clonotype was recorded at least ten times. The chain is built from TRBV18 and TRBJ2-7; D possibly uses TRBD1 or TRBD2 (5 bases each). Trimming pared 3 bases from V and 2 bases from J, leaving 14 bases between. The germline CDR1 and CDR2 sequences are KGHSH and LQKENI. The CDR3 covers 15 residues. CDR3 bases: TGTGCCAGCTCACCGGACACGGGGAAGACCTACGAGCAGTACTTC. It is translated as CASSPDTGKTYEQYF. Together with reference TRBV18 and TRBJ2-7, the CDR3 gives the full variable domain: NAGVMQNPRHLVRRRGQEARLRCSPMKGHSHVYWYRQLPEEGLKFMVYLQKENIIDESGMPKERFSAEFPKEGPSILRIQQVVRGDSAAYFCASSPDTGKTYEQYFGPGTRLTVT.

This clonotype appeared many times. In DNA, the CDR3 is TGCGCCAGCAGTGAGGAGGGGTACCAAGAGACCCAGTACTTC. Its translation: CASSEEGYQETQYF. V and J are TRBV10-1 and TRBJ2-5; D might be TRBD1 or TRBD2, each matching 5 bases. Germline V gives CDR1 WNHNN, CDR2 SYGVQD (reference sequence). Trimming removed 2 bases at V and 0 bases at J, with 7 bases between. The CDR3 runs to 14 residues.

This clonotype was counted at least ten times. The chain employs TRBV4-1 and TRBJ2-2; 10 positions agree with TRBD2. This CDR3 has 17 residues. CDR1 is MGHRA and CDR2 is YSYEKL in the germline V gene. V shed 3 bases, J shed 0 bases, and the junction held 4 bases outside the gene matches. The CDR3 DNA is TGCGCCAGCAGCCAGGACCTAGCGGGAGCGAACACCGGGGAGCTGTTTTTT. Protein: CASSQDLAGANTGELFF.